Listed here are 22 T cell receptor beta chains from one sample, sequenced in a study of blood T cell repertoires in COVID-19. The protocol was immunoSEQ multiplex PCR, while the TCRdb copy is restricted to in-frame clones and leaves out a portion. There are about 330,000 clones in the sample; roughly nine tenths occur only once, and more than 0.9% lies in the top ten. Sequenced material: PBMCs or T cells enriched from blood (not recorded which). All receptors come from a woman aged 25 to 45 who had recovered from COVID-19.

The chain uses TRBV12-3 or TRBV12-4 and TRBJ1-1; D is perhaps TRBD1 (6 bases). V lost 6 bases and J lost 1, with 9 bases in between. This CDR3 is 13 amino acids long. The CDR3 bases are TGTGCCAGCAGCGTGGACAGGAACACTGAAGCTTTCTTT. Translation: CASSVDRNTEAFF.

This clone occurred once. The V gene is TRBV30, the J gene TRBJ1-6; D might be TRBD1 (5 bases). V lost 7 bases and J 4 bases, leaving 11 bases between the germline ends. Germline CDR1 reads GTSNPN; CDR2 reads SVGIG (reference sequence). This CDR3 contains 13 residues. The CDR3 region has the DNA TGTGCCTCCCAGGGAGGGTATAATTCACCCCTCCACTTT. Its translation: CASQGGYNSPLHF.

This chain uses TRBV20-1 with TRBJ2-1, with 10 bases matching TRBD2. Trimming removed 3 bases from V and 1 base from J; junction bases left unmatched: 9. The CDR3 contains 17 residues. The germline gives CDR1 DFQATT, CDR2 SNEGSKA (reference sequence). The CDR3 DNA is TGCAGTGCTAGTTATCGGGCTAGCGGGGGTTCCTACAATGAGCAGTTCTTC. It codes for CSASYRASGGSYNEQFF.

The chain has TRBV5-1 and TRBJ1-6; 7 nucleotides align to TRBD1. The CDR3 consists of 17 residues. Per the germline V gene, CDR1 is SGHRS and CDR2 is YFSETQ. V lost 4 bases, J lost 0 bases, and 7 bases stayed unmatched. CDR3 loop: CASSQGGPSSYNSPLHF. Here the CDR3 DNA reads TGCGCCAGCAGCCAGGGGGGCCCGAGCTCCTATAATTCACCCCTCCACTTT.

This sequence joins TRBV4-3 and TRBJ2-1; 8 bases align to TRBD1. This CDR3 contains 15 residues. V shed 0 bases, J shed 7 bases, and the junction held 5 bases outside the gene matches. Germline V gives CDR1 LGHNA, CDR2 YSLEER. In DNA, the CDR3 is TGCGCCAGCAGCCAAGAGGGCAGGGGGCGTAATGAGCAGTTCTTC. It encodes CASSQEGRGRNEQFF.

The V and J genes are TRBV28 and TRBJ1-5; D is unresolved. CDR3 length equals 16 residues. Germline assignment: CDR1 MDHEN and CDR2 SYDVKM. Trimming took off 8 bases at V and 0 bases at J, with 17 bases between the two ends. The CDR3 reads CASSIGGRDSNQPQHF. DNA of the CDR3: TGTGCCAGCTCGATCGGCGGGAGAGATAGCAATCAGCCCCAGCATTTT.

The chain uses TRBV10-3 and TRBJ2-1, with TRBD2 identical over 14 bases. The germline V gene encodes CDR1 ENHRY and CDR2 SYGVKD. CDR3 length equals 15 residues. V dropped 6 bases and J dropped 9; count of bases not matched to a gene: 7. Here the CDR3 DNA reads TGTGCCATCAGGAAGACTAGCGGGGGGGCTGGTGAGCAGTTCTTC. Residues: CAIRKTSGGAGEQFF.

The chain is built from TRBV4-1 and TRBJ2-3; a weak D match, TRBD1 (5 bases). V shed 1 base and J shed 2 bases, with 22 bases lying between them. The CDR3 consists of 19 residues. Per the germline V gene, CDR1 is MGHRA and CDR2 is YSYEKL. CDR3 in DNA: TGCGCCAGCAGCCAAGTGCCTCCGGCGTCAGGGCAGTCCACAGATACGCAGTATTTT. It specifies CASSQVPPASGQSTDTQYF.

J is TRBJ1-1 and V is TRBV7-2; D gene uncertain. The V end lost 5 bases, the J end lost 2 bases, and 21 bases lay between the germline ends. From germline, CDR1 is SGHTA and CDR2 FQGNSA. This CDR3 has 17 residues. The CDR3 nucleotides read TGTGCCAGCAGCCCTCCCGGCCCTCACGGGTTTAACACTGAAGCTTTCTTT. This sequence encodes CASSPPGPHGFNTEAFF.

The rearrangement joins TRBV7-6 to TRBJ2-5, with D possibly being TRBD1 (5 bases). Trimming removed 8 bases at V and 5 bases at J, with 12 bases between. The germline CDR1 and CDR2 sequences are SGHVS and FNYEAQ. This CDR3 has 12 residues. The CDR3 DNA is TGTGCCAGCCAGGGCCCCGCGGAGACCCAGTACTTC. Residues: CASQGPAETQYF.

The V call is TRBV2, the J call TRBJ2-5, with 8 bases fitting TRBD2. Germline CDR1 SNHLY, CDR2 FYNNEI. V gave up 11 bases and J gave up 5 bases; unmatched junction bases: 4. The CDR3 is 11 amino acids. The CDR3 DNA follows: TGTGCCTCGGGGGGGCCCGAGACCCAGTACTTC. Translating it yields CASGGPETQYF.

V usage is TRBV2 and J usage is TRBJ1-5; D gene ambiguous. CDR1 and CDR2 (germline): SNHLY, FYNNEI. The CDR3 extends over 15 amino acids. V gave up 4 bases and J gave up 0 bases, with 10 bases separating them. CDR3 region: CASSGPALSNQPQHF. The DNA of the CDR3 is TGTGCCAGCAGTGGGCCCGCCCTTAGCAATCAGCCCCAGCATTTT. Full variable domain (remainder filled in from reference TRBV2 and TRBJ1-5): EPEVTQTPSHQVTQMGQEVILRCVPISNHLYFYWYRQILGQKVEFLVSFYNNEISEKSEIFDDQFSVERPDGSNFTLKIRSTKLEDSAMYFCASSGPALSNQPQHFGDGTRLSIL.

This clone was seen a few times. The chain recombines TRBV7-9 with TRBJ1-2; TRBD1 matches 7 bases. The V and J ends lost 2 bases and 6 bases, in that order; junction bases with no gene match: 3. Germline CDR1 and CDR2: SEHNR and FQNEAQ (reference sequence). The CDR3 runs to 13 residues. CDR3 amino acids: CASSLQGVDGYTF. The CDR3, as DNA: TGTGCCAGCAGCTTACAGGGGGTGGATGGCTACACCTTC. The full variable domain, with the rest looked up from reference TRBV7-9 and TRBJ1-2, is DTGVSQNPRHKITKRGQNVTFRCDPISEHNRLYWYRQTLGQGPEFLTYFQNEAQLEKSRLLSDRFSAERPKGSFSTLEIQRTEQGDSAMYLCASSLQGVDGYTFGSGTRLTVV.

This chain links TRBV30 with TRBJ1-4; TRBD1 might be the D (6 bases). The germline V and J ends were trimmed by 4 bases and 4 bases, with 13 bases remaining between them. The CDR3 is made up of 14 amino acids. Germline CDR1 GTSNPN, CDR2 SVGIG (reference sequence). The CDR3 loop is CAWKQGPLNEKLFF. The CDR3 region has the DNA TGTGCCTGGAAACAGGGACCACTTAATGAAAAACTGTTTTTT.

The chain uses TRBV4-1 and TRBJ2-7; 7 positions agree with TRBD2. CDR3 length: 16 residues. V shed 1 base, J shed 0 bases, and the junction held 6 bases outside the gene matches. The V gene's germline CDR1 is MGHRA and CDR2 YSYEKL. Here the CDR3 DNA reads TGCGCCAGCAGCCAAGTAGGGAGGGTAGGCTCCTACGAGCAGTACTTC. Encoded protein: CASSQVGRVGSYEQYF.

In DNA, the CDR3 is TGTGCCAGCAGCCAAGAACTGTTACTTCCAACTAATGAAAAACTGTTTTTT. Amino acid sequence: CASSQELLLPTNEKLFF. The gene calls are TRBV3-1 (or the pseudogene TRBV3-2) and TRBJ1-4; no firm D call. This CDR3 spans 17 amino acids. V lost 0 bases and J lost 0, with 11 bases in between. Germline loops: CDR1 LGHDT, CDR2 YNNKEL (reference sequence).

The chain joins TRBV5-1 to TRBJ1-1; the D gene is possibly TRBD1 (5 bases). CDR1 is SGHRS and CDR2 is YFSETQ in the germline V gene. The CDR3 contains 13 residues. V shed 3 bases and J shed 8 bases, with 14 bases lying between them. The DNA of the CDR3 is TGCGCCAGCAGCTCCCTCTCGACAGTAGAAGCTTTCTTT. It is translated as CASSSLSTVEAFF.

In DNA form, the CDR3 reads TGCACCAGCAGCCTAAGTGTTAGAGCGGGGGGCAGAGAGACCCAGTACTTC. It specifies CTSSLSVRAGGRETQYF. The J gene is TRBJ2-5, the V gene TRBV1; TRBD2 is the table's D call and was not checked against the DNA. TRBV1 has pseudogene status. The CDR3 covers 17 residues.

This clone was found once. This chain uses TRBV6-5 with TRBJ2-1; 10 bases are shared with TRBD2. From germline, CDR1 is MNHEY and CDR2 SVGAGI. The CDR3 consists of 15 residues. The V gene end was trimmed by 5 bases and the J gene end by 7 bases; junction bases not matched to a gene: 8. The CDR3, as DNA: TGTGCCAGCAGTAGGATGAGCGGGGGGGCAAATGAGCAGTTCTTC. The encoded protein is CASSRMSGGANEQFF.

On this clone: Other DNA sequences in the sample encode the same CDR3. The chain carries TRBV19 and TRBJ1-6; 8 bases agree with TRBD1. The CDR3 length is 14 residues. The V gene's germline CDR1 is LNHDA and CDR2 SQIVND (reference sequence). V lost 3 bases to trimming and J lost 8 bases; unmatched junction nucleotides: 3. CDR3 sequence: CASSITGGDSPLHF. As DNA, the CDR3 is TGTGCCAGTAGTATTACAGGGGGTGATTCACCCCTCCACTTT.

The CDR3: CASSNGGDSPLHF. The CDR3 nucleotides are TGTGCCAGTAGTAATGGGGGGGATTCACCCCTCCACTTT. This chain connects TRBV19 to TRBJ1-6; D might be TRBD1 (5 bases). In germline, CDR1 is LNHDA, CDR2 SQIVND (reference sequence). The length of the CDR3 is 13 residues. Trimming stripped 4 bases from V and 8 bases from J, with 9 bases between.

The chain joins TRBV7-2 to TRBJ2-2, with 11 positions matching TRBD1. The trim removed 4 bases at V and 5 bases at J, leaving 6 bases unmatched. Germline-derived CDR1 and CDR2 are SGHTA and FQGNSA. The CDR3 consists of 16 residues. CDR3 sequence: CASSSGTGGWTGELFF. As DNA, the CDR3 is TGTGCCAGCAGCTCGGGGACAGGGGGTTGGACCGGGGAGCTGTTTTTT.